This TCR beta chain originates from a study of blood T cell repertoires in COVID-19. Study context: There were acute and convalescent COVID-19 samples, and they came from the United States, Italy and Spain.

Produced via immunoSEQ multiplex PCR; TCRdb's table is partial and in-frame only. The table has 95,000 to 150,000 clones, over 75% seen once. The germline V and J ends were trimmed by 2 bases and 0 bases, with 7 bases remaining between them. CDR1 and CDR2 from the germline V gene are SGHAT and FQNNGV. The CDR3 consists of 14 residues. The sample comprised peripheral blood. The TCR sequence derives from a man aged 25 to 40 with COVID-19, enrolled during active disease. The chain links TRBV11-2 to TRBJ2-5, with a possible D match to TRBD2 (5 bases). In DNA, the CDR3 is TGTGCCAGCAGCTTACGAGGGTACCAAGAGACCCAGTACTTC. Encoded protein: CASSLRGYQETQYF.